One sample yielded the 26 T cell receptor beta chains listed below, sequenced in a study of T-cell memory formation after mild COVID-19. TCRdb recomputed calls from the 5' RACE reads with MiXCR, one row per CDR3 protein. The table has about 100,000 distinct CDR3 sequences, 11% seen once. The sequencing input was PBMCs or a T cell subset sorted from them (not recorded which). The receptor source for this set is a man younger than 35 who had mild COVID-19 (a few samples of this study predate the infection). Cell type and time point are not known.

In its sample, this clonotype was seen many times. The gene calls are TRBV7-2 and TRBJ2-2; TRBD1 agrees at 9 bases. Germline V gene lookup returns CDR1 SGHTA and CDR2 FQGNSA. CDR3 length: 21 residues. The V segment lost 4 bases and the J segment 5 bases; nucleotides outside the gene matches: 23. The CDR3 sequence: CASSSALFRTGVSKKTGELFF. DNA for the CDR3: TGTGCCAGCAGCTCCGCTTTGTTCCGGACAGGGGTTAGTAAGAAGACCGGGGAGCTGTTTTTT.

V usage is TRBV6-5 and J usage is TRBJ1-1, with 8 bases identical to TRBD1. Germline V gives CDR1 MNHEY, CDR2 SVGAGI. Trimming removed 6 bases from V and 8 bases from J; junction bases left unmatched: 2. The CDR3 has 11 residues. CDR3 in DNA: TGTGCCAGCAGCCGGACAGGGGAAGCTTTCTTT. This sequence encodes CASSRTGEAFF.

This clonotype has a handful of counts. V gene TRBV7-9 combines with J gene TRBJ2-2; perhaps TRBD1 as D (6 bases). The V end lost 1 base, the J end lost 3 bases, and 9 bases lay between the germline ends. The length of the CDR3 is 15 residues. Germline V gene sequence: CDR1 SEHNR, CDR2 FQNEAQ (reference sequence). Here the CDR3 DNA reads TGTGCCAGCAGCTTAGAGGACAGACACACCGGGGAGCTGTTTTTT. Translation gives CASSLEDRHTGELFF.

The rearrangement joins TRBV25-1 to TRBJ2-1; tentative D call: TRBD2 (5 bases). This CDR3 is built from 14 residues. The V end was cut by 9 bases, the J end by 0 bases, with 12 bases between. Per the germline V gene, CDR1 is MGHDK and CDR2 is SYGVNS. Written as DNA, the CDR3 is TGTGCCAGTCAGGTGGGGAGCTCCTACAATGAGCAGTTCTTC. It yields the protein CASQVGSSYNEQFF.

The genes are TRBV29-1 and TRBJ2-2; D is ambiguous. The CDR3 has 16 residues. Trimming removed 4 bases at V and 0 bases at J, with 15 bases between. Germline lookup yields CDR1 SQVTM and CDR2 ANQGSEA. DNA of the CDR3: TGCAGCGTTGGAGGATGGGCAGATACGAACACCGGGGAGCTGTTTTTT. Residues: CSVGGWADTNTGELFF.

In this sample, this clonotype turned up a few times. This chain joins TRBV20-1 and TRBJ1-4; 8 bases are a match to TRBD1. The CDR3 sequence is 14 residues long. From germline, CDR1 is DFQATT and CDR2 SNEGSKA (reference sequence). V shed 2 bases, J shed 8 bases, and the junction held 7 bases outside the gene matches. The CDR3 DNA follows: TGCAGTGCTAGACTACAGGGGGTAGGAGAAAAACTGTTTTTT. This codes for CSARLQGVGEKLFF.

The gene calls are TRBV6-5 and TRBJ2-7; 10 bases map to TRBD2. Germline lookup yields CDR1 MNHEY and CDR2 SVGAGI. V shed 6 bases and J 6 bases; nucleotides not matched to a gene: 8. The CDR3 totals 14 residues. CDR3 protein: CASRSGGELGEQYV. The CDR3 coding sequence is TGTGCCAGCAGAAGCGGGGGGGAATTGGGCGAGCAGTACGTC.

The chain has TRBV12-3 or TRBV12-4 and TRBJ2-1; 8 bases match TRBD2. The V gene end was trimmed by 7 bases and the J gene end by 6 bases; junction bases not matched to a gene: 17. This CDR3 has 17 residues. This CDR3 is CASNFQPGRGTSNEQFF. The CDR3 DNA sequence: TGTGCCAGCAATTTTCAACCGGGCCGGGGGACTAGCAATGAGCAGTTCTTC.

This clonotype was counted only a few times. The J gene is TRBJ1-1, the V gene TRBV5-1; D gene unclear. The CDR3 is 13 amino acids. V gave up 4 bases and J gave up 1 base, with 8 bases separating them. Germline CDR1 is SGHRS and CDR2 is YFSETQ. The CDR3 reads CASSPEGNTEAFF. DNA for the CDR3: TGCGCCAGCAGCCCGGAGGGGAACACTGAAGCTTTCTTT. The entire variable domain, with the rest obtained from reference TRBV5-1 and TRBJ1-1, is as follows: KAGVTQTPRYLIKTRGQQVTLSCSPISGHRSVSWYQQTPGQGLQFLFEYFSETQRNKGNFPGRFSGRQFSNSRSEMNVSTLELGDSALYLCASSPEGNTEAFFGQGTRLTVV.

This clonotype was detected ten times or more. As DNA, the CDR3 is TGCGCCAGCAGCCTACTCAGTAATTCACCCCTCCACTTT. Its translation: CASSLLSNSPLHF. This chain connects TRBV5-1 to TRBJ1-6, with D uncertain. V was cut by 4 bases and J by 6 bases, with 8 bases left in between. This CDR3 has 13 residues. Germline lookup yields CDR1 SGHRS and CDR2 YFSETQ.

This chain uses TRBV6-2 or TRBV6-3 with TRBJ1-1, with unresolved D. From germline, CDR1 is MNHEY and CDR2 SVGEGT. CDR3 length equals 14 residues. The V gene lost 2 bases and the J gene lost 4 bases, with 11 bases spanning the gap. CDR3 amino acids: CASSYQASFTEAFF. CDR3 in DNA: TGTGCCAGCAGTTACCAAGCCTCCTTCACTGAAGCTTTCTTT.

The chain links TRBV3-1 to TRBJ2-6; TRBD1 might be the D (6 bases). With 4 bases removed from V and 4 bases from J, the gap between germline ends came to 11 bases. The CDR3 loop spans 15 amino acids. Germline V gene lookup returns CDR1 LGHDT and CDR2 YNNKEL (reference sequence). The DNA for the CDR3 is TGTGCCAGCAGCCCAGGGGTCTTAGGGGCCAACGTCCTGACTTTC. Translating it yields CASSPGVLGANVLTF.

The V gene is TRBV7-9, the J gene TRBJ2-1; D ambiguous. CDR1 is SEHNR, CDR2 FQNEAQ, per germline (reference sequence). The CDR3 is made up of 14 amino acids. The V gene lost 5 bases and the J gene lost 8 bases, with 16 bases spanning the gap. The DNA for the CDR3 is TGTGCCAGCAGCCTCCCCGGCGGCGAGCATGAGCAGTTCTTC. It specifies CASSLPGGEHEQFF.

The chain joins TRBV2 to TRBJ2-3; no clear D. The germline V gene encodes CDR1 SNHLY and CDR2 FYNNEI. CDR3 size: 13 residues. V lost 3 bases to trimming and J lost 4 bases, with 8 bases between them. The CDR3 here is CASSEGGADTQYF. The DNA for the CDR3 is TGTGCCAGCAGTGAGGGTGGTGCAGATACGCAGTATTTT. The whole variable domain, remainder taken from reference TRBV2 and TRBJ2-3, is EPEVTQTPSHQVTQMGQEVILRCVPISNHLYFYWYRQILGQKVEFLVSFYNNEISEKSEIFDDQFSVERPDGSNFTLKIRSTKLEDSAMYFCASSEGGADTQYFGPGTRLTVL.

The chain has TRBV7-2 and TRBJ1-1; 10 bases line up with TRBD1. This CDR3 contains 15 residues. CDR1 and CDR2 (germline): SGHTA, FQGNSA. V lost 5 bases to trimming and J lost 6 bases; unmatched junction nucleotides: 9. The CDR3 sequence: CASSGLTGGNPEAFF. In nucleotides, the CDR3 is TGTGCCAGCAGCGGACTGACAGGGGGCAACCCTGAAGCTTTCTTT.

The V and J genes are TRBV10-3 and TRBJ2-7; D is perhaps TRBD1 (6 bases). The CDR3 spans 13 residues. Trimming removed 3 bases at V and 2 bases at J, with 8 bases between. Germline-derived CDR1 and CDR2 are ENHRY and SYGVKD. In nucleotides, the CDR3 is TGTGCCATCAGTGAAGGGACAACCTACGAGCAGTACGTC. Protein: CAISEGTTYEQYV.

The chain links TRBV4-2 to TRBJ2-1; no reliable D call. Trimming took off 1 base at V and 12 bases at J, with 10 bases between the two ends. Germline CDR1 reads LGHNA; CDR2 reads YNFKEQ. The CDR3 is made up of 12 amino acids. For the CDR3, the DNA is TGTGCCAGCAGCCAAGGATCGAGTGGGCAGTTCTTC. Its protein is CASSQGSSGQFF.

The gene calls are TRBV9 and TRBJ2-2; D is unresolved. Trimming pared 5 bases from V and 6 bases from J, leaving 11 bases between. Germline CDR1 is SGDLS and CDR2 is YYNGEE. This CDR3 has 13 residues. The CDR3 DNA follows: TGTGCCAGCAGTATGTACGGAGCCGGGGAGCTGTTTTTT. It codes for CASSMYGAGELFF. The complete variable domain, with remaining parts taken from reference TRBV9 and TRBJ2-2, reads DSGVTQTPKHLITATGQRVTLRCSPRSGDLSVYWYQQSLDQGLQFLIQYYNGEERAKGNILERFSAQQFPDLHSELNLSSLELGDSALYFCASSMYGAGELFFGEGSRLTVL.

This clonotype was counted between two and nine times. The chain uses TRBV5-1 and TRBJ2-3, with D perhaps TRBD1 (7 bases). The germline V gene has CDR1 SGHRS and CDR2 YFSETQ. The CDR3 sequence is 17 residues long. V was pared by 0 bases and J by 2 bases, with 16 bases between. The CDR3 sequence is CASSLARGDRYTDTQYF. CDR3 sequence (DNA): TGCGCCAGCAGCTTGGCCAGGGGGGACAGATACACAGATACGCAGTATTTT. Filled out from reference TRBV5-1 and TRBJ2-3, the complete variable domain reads KAGVTQTPRYLIKTRGQQVTLSCSPISGHRSVSWYQQTPGQGLQFLFEYFSETQRNKGNFPGRFSGRQFSNSRSEMNVSTLELGDSALYLCASSLARGDRYTDTQYFGPGTRLTVL.

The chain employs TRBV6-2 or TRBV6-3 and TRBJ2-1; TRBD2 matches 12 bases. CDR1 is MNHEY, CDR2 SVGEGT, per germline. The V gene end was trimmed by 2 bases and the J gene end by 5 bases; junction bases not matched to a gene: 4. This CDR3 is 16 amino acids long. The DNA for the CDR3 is TGTGCCAGCAGTTACACTCCTAGCGGGGGGGACAATGAGCAGTTCTTC. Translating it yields CASSYTPSGGDNEQFF.

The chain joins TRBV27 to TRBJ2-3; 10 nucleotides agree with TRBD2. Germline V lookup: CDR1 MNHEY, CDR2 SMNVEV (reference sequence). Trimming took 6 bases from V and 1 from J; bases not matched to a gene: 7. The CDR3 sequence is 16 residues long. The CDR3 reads CASSPSGGVGTDTQYF. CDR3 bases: TGTGCCAGCAGCCCCAGCGGGGGGGTTGGCACAGATACGCAGTATTTT.

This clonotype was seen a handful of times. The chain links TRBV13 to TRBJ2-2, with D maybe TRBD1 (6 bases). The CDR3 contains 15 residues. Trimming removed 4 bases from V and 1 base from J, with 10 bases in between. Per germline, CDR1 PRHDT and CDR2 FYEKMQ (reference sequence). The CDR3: CASSSQGLNTGELFF. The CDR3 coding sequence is TGTGCCAGCAGCTCACAGGGATTGAACACCGGGGAGCTGTTTTTT.

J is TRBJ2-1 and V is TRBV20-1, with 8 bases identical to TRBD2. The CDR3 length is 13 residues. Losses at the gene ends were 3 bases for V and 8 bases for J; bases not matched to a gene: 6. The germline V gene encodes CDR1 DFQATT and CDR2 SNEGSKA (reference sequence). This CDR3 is CSARARTSHEQFF. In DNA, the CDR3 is TGCAGTGCTAGGGCCAGGACTAGCCATGAGCAGTTCTTC.

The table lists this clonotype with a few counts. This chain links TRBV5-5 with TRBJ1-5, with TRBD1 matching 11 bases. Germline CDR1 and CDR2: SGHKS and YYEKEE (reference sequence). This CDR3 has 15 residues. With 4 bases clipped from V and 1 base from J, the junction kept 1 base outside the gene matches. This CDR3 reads CASSRTGGSNQPQHF. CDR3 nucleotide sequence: TGTGCCAGCAGCCGGACAGGGGGCAGCAATCAGCCCCAGCATTTT.

The CDR3 spells CASSSGAHNEQFF. Written as DNA, the CDR3 is TGTGCCAGTAGCTCGGGGGCGCACAATGAGCAGTTCTTC. This sequence joins TRBV19 and TRBJ2-1; D may match TRBD1 or TRBD2 (6 bases each). The ends were cut back, 6 bases at V and 5 bases at J, with 11 bases in the middle. Looked up from germline, CDR1 is LNHDA and CDR2 is SQIVND (reference sequence). This CDR3 is 13 amino acids long.

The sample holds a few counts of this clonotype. CDR3 sequence: CASSLSGDGTEAFF. The CDR3 coding sequence is TGTGCCAGCAGTTTGTCGGGGGATGGCACTGAAGCTTTCTTT. This chain uses TRBV12-3 or TRBV12-4 with TRBJ1-1; maybe TRBD1 (5 bases). The CDR3 is 14 residues long. The V gene lost 3 bases and the J gene lost 4 bases, with 12 bases spanning the gap.